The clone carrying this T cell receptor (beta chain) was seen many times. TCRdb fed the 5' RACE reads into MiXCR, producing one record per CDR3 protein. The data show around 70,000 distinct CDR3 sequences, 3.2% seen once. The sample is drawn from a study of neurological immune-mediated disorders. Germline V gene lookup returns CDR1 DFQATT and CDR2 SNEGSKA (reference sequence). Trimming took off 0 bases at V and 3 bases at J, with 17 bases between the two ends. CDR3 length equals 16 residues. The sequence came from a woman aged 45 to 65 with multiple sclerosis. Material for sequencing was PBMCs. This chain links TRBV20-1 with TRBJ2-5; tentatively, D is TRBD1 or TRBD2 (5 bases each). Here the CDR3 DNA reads TGCAGTGCTAGAGATGCGGGCAGGTCCAGGGAAGAGACCCAGTACTTC. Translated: CSARDAGRSREETQYF.